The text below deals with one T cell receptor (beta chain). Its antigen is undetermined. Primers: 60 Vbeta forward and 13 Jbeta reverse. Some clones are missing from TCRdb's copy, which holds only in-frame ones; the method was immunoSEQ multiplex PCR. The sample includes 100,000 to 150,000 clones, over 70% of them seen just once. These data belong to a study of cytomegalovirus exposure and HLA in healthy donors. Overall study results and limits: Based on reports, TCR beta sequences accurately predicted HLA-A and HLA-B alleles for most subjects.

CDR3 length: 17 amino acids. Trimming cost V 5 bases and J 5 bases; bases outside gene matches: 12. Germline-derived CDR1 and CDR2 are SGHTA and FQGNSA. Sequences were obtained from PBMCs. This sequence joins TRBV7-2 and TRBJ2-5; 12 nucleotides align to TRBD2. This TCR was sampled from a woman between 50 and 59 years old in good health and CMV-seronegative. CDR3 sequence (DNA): TGTGCCAGCAGCCCAAGCCCTCTAGCGGGAGGGCCGGAGACCCAGTACTTC. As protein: CASSPSPLAGGPETQYF. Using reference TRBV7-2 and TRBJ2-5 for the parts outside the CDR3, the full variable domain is GAGVSQSPSNKVTEKGKDVELRCDPISGHTALYWYRQSLGQGLEFLIYFQGNSAPDKSGLPSDRFSAERTGGSVSTLTIQRTQQEDSAVYLCASSPSPLAGGPETQYFGPGTRLLVL.